This T cell receptor (beta chain) was obtained from a study of cytomegalovirus exposure and HLA in healthy donors. Regarding the study as a whole: TCR association rates varied by HLA locus in a later analysis, with DRB1 highest and HLA-C lowest. Presence/absence analyses supposed approximately even sequencing depth among donors. The authors excluded some V segments, including TRBV6-2 and TRBV6-3, as indistinguishable.

Turning to this clone: Its specificity is not known.

Donors were ostensibly healthy at sampling, although undocumented immune exposures were probable. The PCR ran on 60 Vbeta and 13 Jbeta primers. Profiling relied on immunoSEQ multiplex PCR, and the TCRdb table lists in-frame clones only, not all of them. The sample lists 80,000 to 100,000 clones; about four fifths were seen once. This CDR3 region has 15 residues. Trimming pared 3 bases from V and 0 bases from J, leaving 11 bases between. Germline lookup yields CDR1 MGHRA and CDR2 YSYEKL. The rearrangement uses TRBV4-1 and TRBJ1-1; no firm D call. Sequencing input: PBMCs. This TCR came from a man aged 35 to 55 in good health and CMV-seropositive. CDR3 amino acids: CASSHPPPVNTEAFF. CDR3 DNA sequence: TGCGCCAGCAGCCACCCTCCGCCGGTGAACACTGAAGCTTTCTTT.